This T cell receptor beta chain was recovered during a study of response to subunit inactivated influenza vaccine. The germline gives CDR1 SGHTA, CDR2 FQGNSA. The CDR3 loop spans 15 amino acids. The V and J ends lost 4 bases and 1 base, in that order; junction bases with no gene match: 6. A few counts support this clonotype. Each CDR3 protein gets one entry after TCRdb re-called the RT-PCR reads with MiXCR. The table includes about 780,000 distinct CDR3 sequences, around a sixth detected once. The sequence came from a man aged 45-65 years who received an inactivated influenza vaccine. V and J are TRBV7-2 and TRBJ2-5; 7 nucleotides align to TRBD1. This specimen consisted of PBMCs from blood, obtained 5 to 6 days after vaccination. In nucleotides, the CDR3 is TGTGCCAGCAGCTACCGGACAGGACGCCAAGAGACCCAGTACTTC. Its protein is CASSYRTGRQETQYF.